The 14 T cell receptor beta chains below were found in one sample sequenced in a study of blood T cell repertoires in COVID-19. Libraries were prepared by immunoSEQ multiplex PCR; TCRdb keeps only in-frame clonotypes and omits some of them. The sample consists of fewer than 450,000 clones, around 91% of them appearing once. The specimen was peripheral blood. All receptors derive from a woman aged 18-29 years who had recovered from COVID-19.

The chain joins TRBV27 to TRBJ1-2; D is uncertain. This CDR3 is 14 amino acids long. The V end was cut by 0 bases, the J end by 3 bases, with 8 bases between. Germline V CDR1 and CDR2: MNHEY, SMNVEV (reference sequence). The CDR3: CASSLSSNYYGYTF. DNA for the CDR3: TGTGCCAGCAGTTTATCTTCAAATTACTATGGCTACACCTTC.

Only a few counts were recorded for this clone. The CDR3 DNA reads TGTGCCACGGGGGGGGACAGGGGGTTAACGACTGAAGCTTTCTTT. Protein sequence: CATGGDRGLTTEAFF. The chain uses TRBV24-1 and TRBJ1-1; TRBD1 aligns across 11 bases. CDR3 length: 15 amino acids. Germline-derived CDR1 and CDR2 are KGHDR and SFDVKD. The junction had 11 bases not matched to a gene; V was cut back by 10 bases and J by 5 bases.

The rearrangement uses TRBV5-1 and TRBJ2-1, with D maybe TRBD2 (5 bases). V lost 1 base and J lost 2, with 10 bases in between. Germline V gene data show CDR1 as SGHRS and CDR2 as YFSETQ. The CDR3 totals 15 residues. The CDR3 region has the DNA TGCGCCAGCAGCTTGCAGCGGACGACCTACAATGAGCAGTTCTTC. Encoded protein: CASSLQRTTYNEQFF. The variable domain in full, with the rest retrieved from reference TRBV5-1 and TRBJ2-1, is KAGVTQTPRYLIKTRGQQVTLSCSPISGHRSVSWYQQTPGQGLQFLFEYFSETQRNKGNFPGRFSGRQFSNSRSEMNVSTLELGDSALYLCASSLQRTTYNEQFFGPGTRLTVL.

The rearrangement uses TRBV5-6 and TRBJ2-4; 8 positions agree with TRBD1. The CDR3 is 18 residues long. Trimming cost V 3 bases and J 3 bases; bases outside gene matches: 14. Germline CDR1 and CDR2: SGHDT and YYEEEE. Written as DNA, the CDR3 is TGTGCCAGCAGCTGGTTGCGGGACAGGTCATTAGGCAAAAACATTCAGTACTTC. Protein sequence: CASSWLRDRSLGKNIQYF. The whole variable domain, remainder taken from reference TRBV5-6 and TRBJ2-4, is DAGVTQSPTHLIKTRGQQVTLRCSPKSGHDTVSWYQQALGQGPQFIFQYYEEEERQRGNFPDRFSGHQFPNYSSELNVNALLLGDSALYLCASSWLRDRSLGKNIQYFGAGTRLSVL.

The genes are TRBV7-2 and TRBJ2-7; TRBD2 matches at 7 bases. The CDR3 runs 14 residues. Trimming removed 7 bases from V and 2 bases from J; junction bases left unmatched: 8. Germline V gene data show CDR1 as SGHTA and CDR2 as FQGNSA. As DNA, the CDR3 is TGTGCCAGCACCCACCAAGGACTAGCCTACGAGCAGTACGTC. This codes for CASTHQGLAYEQYV.

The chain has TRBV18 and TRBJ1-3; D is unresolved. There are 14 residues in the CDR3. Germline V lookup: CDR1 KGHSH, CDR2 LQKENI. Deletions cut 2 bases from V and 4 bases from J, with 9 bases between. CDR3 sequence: CASSPNVGGNTIYF. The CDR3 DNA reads TGTGCCAGCTCACCAAACGTCGGGGGAAACACCATATATTTT.

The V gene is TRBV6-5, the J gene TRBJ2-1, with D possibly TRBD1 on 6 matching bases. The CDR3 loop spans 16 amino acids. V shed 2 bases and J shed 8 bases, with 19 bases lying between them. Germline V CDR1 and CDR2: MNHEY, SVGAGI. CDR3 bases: TGTGCCAGCAGTTACGACCCAGGGGAACCCACCGATGAGCAGTTCTTC. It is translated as CASSYDPGEPTDEQFF.

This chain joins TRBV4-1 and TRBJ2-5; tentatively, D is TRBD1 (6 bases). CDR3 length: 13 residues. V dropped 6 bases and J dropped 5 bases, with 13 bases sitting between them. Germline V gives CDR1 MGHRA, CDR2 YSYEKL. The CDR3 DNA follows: TGCGCCAGCAGTTCCCTTAGGGGGGAGACCCAGTACTTC. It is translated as CASSSLRGETQYF.

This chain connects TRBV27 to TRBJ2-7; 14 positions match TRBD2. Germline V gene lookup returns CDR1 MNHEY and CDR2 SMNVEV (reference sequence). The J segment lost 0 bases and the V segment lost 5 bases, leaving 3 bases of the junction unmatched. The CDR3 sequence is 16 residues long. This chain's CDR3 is CASSPGTSGSSYEQYV. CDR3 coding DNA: TGTGCCAGCAGTCCGGGGACTAGCGGGAGCTCCTACGAGCAGTACGTC.

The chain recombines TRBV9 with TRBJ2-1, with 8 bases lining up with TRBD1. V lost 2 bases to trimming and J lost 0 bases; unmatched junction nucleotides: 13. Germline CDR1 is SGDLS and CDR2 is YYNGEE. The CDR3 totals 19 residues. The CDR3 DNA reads TGTGCCAGCAGCGTGGTGGACAGGGCATTAGGTCTCTCCTACAATGAGCAGTTCTTC. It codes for CASSVVDRALGLSYNEQFF.

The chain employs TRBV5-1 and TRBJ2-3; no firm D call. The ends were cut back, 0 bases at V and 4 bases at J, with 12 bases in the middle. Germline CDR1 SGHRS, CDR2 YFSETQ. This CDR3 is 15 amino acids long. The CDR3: CASSLGLPPADTQYF. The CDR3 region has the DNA TGCGCCAGCAGCTTGGGGCTTCCCCCCGCAGATACGCAGTATTTT.

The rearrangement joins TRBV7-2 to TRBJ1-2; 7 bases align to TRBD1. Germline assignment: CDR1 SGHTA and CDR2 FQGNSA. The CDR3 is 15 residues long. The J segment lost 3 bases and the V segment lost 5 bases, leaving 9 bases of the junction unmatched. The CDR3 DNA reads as TGTGCCAGCAGCCTACGGACAGGCCTCCACTATGGCTACACCTTC. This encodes CASSLRTGLHYGYTF.

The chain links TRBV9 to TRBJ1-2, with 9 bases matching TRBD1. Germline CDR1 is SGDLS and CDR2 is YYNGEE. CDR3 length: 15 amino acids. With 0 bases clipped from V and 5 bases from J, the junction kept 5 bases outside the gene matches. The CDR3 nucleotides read TGTGCCAGCAGCGTAGCTGCACAGGGGGCTTATGGCTACACCTTC. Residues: CASSVAAQGAYGYTF. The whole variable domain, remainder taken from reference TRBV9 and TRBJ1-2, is DSGVTQTPKHLITATGQRVTLRCSPRSGDLSVYWYQQSLDQGLQFLIQYYNGEERAKGNILERFSAQQFPDLHSELNLSSLELGDSALYFCASSVAAQGAYGYTFGSGTRLTVV.

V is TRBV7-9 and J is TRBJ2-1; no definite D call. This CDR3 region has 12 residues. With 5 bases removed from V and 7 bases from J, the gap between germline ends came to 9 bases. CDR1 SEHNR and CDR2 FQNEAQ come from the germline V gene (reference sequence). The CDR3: CASSTLGNEQFF. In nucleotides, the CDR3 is TGTGCCAGCAGCACCCTAGGAAATGAGCAGTTCTTC.